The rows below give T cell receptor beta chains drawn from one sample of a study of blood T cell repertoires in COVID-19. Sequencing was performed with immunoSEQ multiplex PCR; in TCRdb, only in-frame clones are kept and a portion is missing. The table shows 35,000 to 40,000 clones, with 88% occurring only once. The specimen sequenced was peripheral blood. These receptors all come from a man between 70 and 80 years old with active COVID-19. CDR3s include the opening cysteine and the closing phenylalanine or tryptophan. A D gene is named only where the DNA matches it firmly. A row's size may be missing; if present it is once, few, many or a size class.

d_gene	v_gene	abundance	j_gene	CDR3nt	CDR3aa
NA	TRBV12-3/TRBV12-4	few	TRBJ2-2	TGTGCCAGCAGTTTCTTTCCGGGGGAGCTGTTTTTT	CASSFFPGELFF
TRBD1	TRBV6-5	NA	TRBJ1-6	TGTGCCAGCAGTAGGGCCCGACAGGGAGGATCACCCCTCCACTTT	CASSRARQGGSPLHF
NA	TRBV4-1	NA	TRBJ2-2	TGCGCCAGCAGCCCGACGGGACAAGGGAAGGCCGGGGAGCTGTTTTTT	CASSPTGQGKAGELFF
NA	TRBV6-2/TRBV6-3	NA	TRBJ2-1	TGTGCCAGCAGTTACTCGAGGTTAGCGGATTACAATGAGCAGTTCTTC	CASSYSRLADYNEQFF
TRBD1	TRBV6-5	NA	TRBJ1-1	TGTGCCAGCGCATTGGGACAGGGTAACACTGAAGCTTTCTTT	CASALGQGNTEAFF
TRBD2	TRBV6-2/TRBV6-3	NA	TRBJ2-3	TGTGCCAGCAGTTACCCCGTTAGCGGGTGGAGCACAGATACGCAGTATTTT	CASSYPVSGWSTDTQYF
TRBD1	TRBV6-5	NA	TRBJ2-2	TGTGCCAGCAGTTACCCGGACAGGGTTAACACCGGGGAGCTGTTTTTT	CASSYPDRVNTGELFF
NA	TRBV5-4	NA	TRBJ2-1	TGTGCCAGCAGCCACAACTACAATGAGCAGTTCTTC	CASSHNYNEQFF
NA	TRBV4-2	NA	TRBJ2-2	TGTGCCAGCAGCCCCCAGGGTCACGGGGAGCTGTTTTTT	CASSPQGHGELFF
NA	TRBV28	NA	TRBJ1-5	TGTGCCAGCAGCCCCCCGGACAGTTATCAGCCCCAGCATTTT	CASSPPDSYQPQHF
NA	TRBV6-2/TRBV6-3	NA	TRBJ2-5	TGTGCCAGCAGTCGACTAATCCAAGAGACCCAGTACTTC	CASSRLIQETQYF
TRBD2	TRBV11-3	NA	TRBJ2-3	TGTGCCAGCAGCTTGGGACTAGAGGATACGCAGTATTTT	CASSLGLEDTQYF
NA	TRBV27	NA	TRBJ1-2	TGTGCCAGCAGTCTCCTCGGGGGAGACTATGGCTACACCTTC	CASSLLGGDYGYTF
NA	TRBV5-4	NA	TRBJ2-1	TGTGCCAGCAGCTTTCAGGGTCGGCATGAGCAGTTCTTC	CASSFQGRHEQFF
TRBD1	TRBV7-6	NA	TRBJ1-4	TGTGCCAGCAGCTTAGCCGGGACAGGGAGAGAAAAACTGTTTTTT	CASSLAGTGREKLFF
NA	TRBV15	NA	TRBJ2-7	TGTGCCACCAGCAGAGATAAAGGGCGGGCAGAGTACTTC	CATSRDKGRAEYF
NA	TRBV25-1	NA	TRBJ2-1	TGTGCCAGCAGTACCCAAACAGGGAACAATGAGCAGTTCTTC	CASSTQTGNNEQFF
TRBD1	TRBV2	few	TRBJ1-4	TGTGCCAGCATTACAGGGGGCACAAAACTGTTTTTT	CASITGGTKLFF
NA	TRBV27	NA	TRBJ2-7	TGTGCCAGCAGTTTGTTCGGTCCTAGCTCCTACGAGCAGTACTTC	CASSLFGPSSYEQYF
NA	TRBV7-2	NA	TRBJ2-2	TGTGCCAGCAGCTTATATGGACGGAGGGGCCCCGGGGAGCTGTTTTTT	CASSLYGRRGPGELFF
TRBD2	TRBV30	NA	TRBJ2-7	TGTGCCTGGAGTGTGGGAGCGGGAGGGTACGAGCAGTACTTC	CAWSVGAGGYEQYF
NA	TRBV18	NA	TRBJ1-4	TGTGCCAGCTCACCACCCTCAACTAATGAAAAACTGTTTTTT	CASSPPSTNEKLFF
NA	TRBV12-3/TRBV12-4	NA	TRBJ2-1	TGTGCCAGCACCGGACTACCCAATGAGCAGTTCTTC	CASTGLPNEQFF
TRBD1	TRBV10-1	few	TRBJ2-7	TGCGCCAGCAGAGGGAACAGGACAGGTTACGAGCAGTACTTC	CASRGNRTGYEQYF
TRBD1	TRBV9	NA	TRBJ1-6	TGTGCCAGCAGCACAGGGGACGGCTATAATTCACCCCTCCACTTT	CASSTGDGYNSPLHF
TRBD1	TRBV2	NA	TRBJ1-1	TGTGCCAGCAGTGACGGACAGGGGTCCACTGAAGCTTTCTTT	CASSDGQGSTEAFF
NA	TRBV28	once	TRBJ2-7	TGTGCCAGCAGTTCCCCGGGGGGCATGACCTACGAGCAGTACTTC	CASSSPGGMTYEQYF
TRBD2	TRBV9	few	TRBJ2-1	TGTGCCAGCAGCCTCCGTAGCGGGTCTAACAATGAGCAGTTCTTC	CASSLRSGSNNEQFF
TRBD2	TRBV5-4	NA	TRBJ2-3	TGTGCCAGCAGCTCGGGACTAGCGGCAGATACGCAGTATTTT	CASSSGLAADTQYF
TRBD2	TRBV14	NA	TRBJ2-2	TGTGCCAGCAGCCAAGGACTAGCTAGCATTTACACCGGGGAGCTGTTTTTT	CASSQGLASIYTGELFF
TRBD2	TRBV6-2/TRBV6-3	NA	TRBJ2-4	TGTGCCAGCAGTTACTCTCGGCGGGAGTCGAGTCGGGCCCAAAACATTCAGTACTTC	CASSYSRRESSRAQNIQYF
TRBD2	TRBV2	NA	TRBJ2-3	TGTGCCAGCAGTGATAAGGGACTAGCGGGACATACGCAGTATTTT	CASSDKGLAGHTQYF
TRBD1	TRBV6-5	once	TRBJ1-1	TGTGCCAGCAGCCGCGGGACAGGGGGTAACGGTGAAGCTTTCTTT	CASSRGTGGNGEAFF
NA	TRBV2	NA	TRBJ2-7	TGTGCCAGCAGTGAAGTAGGGGACTCCTACGAGCAGTACTTC	CASSEVGDSYEQYF
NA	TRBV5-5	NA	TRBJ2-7	TGTGCCAGCAGCGCGCATACTAGCCACGAGCAGTACTTC	CASSAHTSHEQYF
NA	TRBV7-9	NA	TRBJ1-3	TGTGCCAGCACCGGGGGGGGGCACGGAAACACCATATATTTT	CASTGGGHGNTIYF
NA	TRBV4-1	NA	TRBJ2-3	TGCGCCAGCAGCCAAGAGGAGGGGGGGAGTACCACAGATACGCAGTATTTT	CASSQEEGGSTTDTQYF
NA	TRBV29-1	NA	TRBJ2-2	TGCAGCGTTGACAGAACGGGCACCGGGGAGCTGTTTTTT	CSVDRTGTGELFF
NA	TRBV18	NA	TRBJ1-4	TGTGCCAGCTCACCATCGGGGGGGGATGAAAAACTGTTTTTT	CASSPSGGDEKLFF
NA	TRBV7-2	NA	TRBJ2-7	TGTGCCAGCAGCTTAGCCTTGGAGCAGTACTTC	CASSLALEQYF
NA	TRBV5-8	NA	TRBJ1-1	TGTGCCAGCAGCCCCAGGAACACTGAAGCTTTCTTT	CASSPRNTEAFF
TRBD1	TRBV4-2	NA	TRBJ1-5	TGTGCCAGCAGCTTCGACAGGGGTGTGCAGCCCCAGCATTTT	CASSFDRGVQPQHF
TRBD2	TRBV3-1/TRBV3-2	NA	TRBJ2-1	TGTGCCAGCAGCCAAGAATTAGCGGGGGAAGCGGGTGAGCAGTTCTTC	CASSQELAGEAGEQFF
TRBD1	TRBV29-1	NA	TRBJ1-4	TGCAGCGTTAGCACAGGGGACAATGAAAAACTGTTTTTT	CSVSTGDNEKLFF
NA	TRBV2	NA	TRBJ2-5	TGTGCCAGCAGTGAATGGAGTTCGCGGGAGACCCAGTACTTC	CASSEWSSRETQYF
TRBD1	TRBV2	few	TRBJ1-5	TGTGCCAGCAGTGGGACAGGGTTTACTCAGCCCCAGCATTTT	CASSGTGFTQPQHF
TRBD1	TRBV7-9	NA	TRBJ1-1	TGTGCCAGCATAGGGACAGGGTTGAACACTGAAGCTTTCTTT	CASIGTGLNTEAFF
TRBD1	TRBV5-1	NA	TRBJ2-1	TGCGCCAGCAGCTTGGGGGGGACAGGGGTCAACCCCCCTGGTGAGCAGTTCTTC	CASSLGGTGVNPPGEQFF
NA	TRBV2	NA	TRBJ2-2	TGTGCCAGCAGTAACGACAGCGGGGAGCTGTTTTTT	CASSNDSGELFF
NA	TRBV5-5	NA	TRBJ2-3	TGTGCCAGCAGTGCCCCAGGAAGAATGGATACGCAGTATTTT	CASSAPGRMDTQYF
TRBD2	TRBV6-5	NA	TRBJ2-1	TGTGCCAGCAGTTGGGCCCGACTAGCGGGGAATAATGAGCAGTTCTTC	CASSWARLAGNNEQFF
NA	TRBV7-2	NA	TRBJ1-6	TGTGCCAGCAGCTCCCGGGAATCTAATTCACCCCTCCACTTT	CASSSRESNSPLHF
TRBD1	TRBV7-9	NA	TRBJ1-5	TGTGCCAGCAGCTTGACAGGGGACAATCAGCCCCAGCATTTT	CASSLTGDNQPQHF